This TCR beta chain was identified during a study of blood T cell repertoires in COVID-19. Study at large: T cells, B-cell-depleted T cells, or PBMCs supplied cDNA or gDNA.

Trimming stripped 2 bases from V and 2 bases from J, with 10 bases between. This CDR3 is 14 amino acids long. CDR1 is MNHEY, CDR2 SVGEGT, per germline. Here immunoSEQ multiplex PCR was the method, and the copy in TCRdb shows in-frame clones only, minus some. The sample has under 95,000 clones; approximately 90% are singletons. The chain recombines TRBV6-2 or TRBV6-3 with TRBJ2-7; weak D call: TRBD2 (6 bases). The TCR comes from a woman aged 45-65 years in a cohort sampled during active COVID-19. Sequenced input: peripheral blood. CDR3 sequence: CASSYGGPTYEQYF. In nucleotides, the CDR3 is TGTGCCAGCAGTTACGGAGGGCCCACCTACGAGCAGTACTTC.